A selection of T cell receptor beta chains follows, all from one sample in a study of cytomegalovirus exposure and HLA in healthy donors. The data were produced by immunoSEQ multiplex PCR, yet TCRdb's version contains in-frame clones alone and is incomplete. The sample records roughly 150,000 clones, around 72% being singletons. The sequenced sample was PBMCs. The receptors were sampled from a man aged 35 to 55 in good health and CMV-seronegative. The CDR3 runs from the conserved cysteine through the conserved F or W. D genes are given only for firm matches. Some rows have no size entry. The others give once, few or many, or a class for an expanded clone.

14	TRBV5-1	few	TRBJ1-1	TRBD1	CASSSGTGNTEAFF	TGCGCCAGCAGCTCGGGGACAGGGAACACTGAAGCTTTCTTT
14	TRBV7-8	-	TRBJ1-4	-	CASSLGGFGEKLFF	TGTGCCAGCAGCTTAGGAGGGTTTGGTGAAAAACTGTTTTTT
21	TRBV4-1	-	TRBJ2-1	TRBD2	CASSQEGGGLAGQVSYNEQFF	TGCGCCAGCAGCCAAGAAGGGGGGGGACTAGCGGGCCAGGTCTCCTACAATGAGCAGTTCTTC
15	TRBV2	-	TRBJ2-7	TRBD2	CASRGASGYDYEQYF	TGTGCCAGCAGGGGAGCTAGCGGGTACGACTACGAGCAGTACTTC
15	TRBV6-5	-	TRBJ1-2	TRBD1	CASNDRGRVGYGYTF	TGTGCCAGCAACGACAGGGGGCGGGTAGGCTATGGCTACACCTTC
15	TRBV10-3	-	TRBJ1-5	TRBD1	CAISPTGATNQPQHF	TGTGCCATCAGCCCCACAGGGGCCACCAATCAGCCCCAGCATTTT
15	TRBV7-9	-	TRBJ1-5	TRBD1	CASSSGGASNQPQHF	TGTGCCAGCAGCTCAGGGGGCGCTTCCAATCAGCCCCAGCATTTT
16	TRBV5-8	once	TRBJ2-2	TRBD1	CAPSPRTGVGTGELFF	TGTGCCCCTTCCCCCCGGACAGGGGTCGGCACCGGGGAGCTGTTTTTT
18	TRBV7-9	-	TRBJ2-7	TRBD1	CASSFLPGQGGNSYEQYF	TGTGCCAGCAGCTTCTTACCGGGACAGGGAGGGAACTCCTACGAGCAGTACTTC
15	TRBV5-1	-	TRBJ1-1	TRBD1	CASSLADRGYTEAFF	TGCGCCAGCAGCTTGGCGGACAGGGGGTATACTGAAGCTTTCTTT
15	TRBV5-1	-	TRBJ2-3	-	CASSLESSGTDTQYF	TGCGCCAGCAGCTTGGAGTCTAGCGGCACAGATACGCAGTATTTT
16	TRBV6-6	-	TRBJ2-2	-	CASSYNGIANTGELFF	TGTGCCAGCAGCTACAACGGGATAGCGAACACCGGGGAGCTGTTTTTT
13	TRBV2	-	TRBJ1-1	-	CASSEGGVGRAFF	TGTGCCAGCAGTGAAGGGGGGGTAGGTCGAGCTTTCTTT
16	TRBV7-2	-	TRBJ2-1	-	CASSLAWGRGGPEQFF	TGTGCCAGCAGCTTAGCGTGGGGCAGGGGCGGTCCTGAGCAGTTCTTC
13	TRBV4-2	-	TRBJ2-3	-	CASSQTRDSPQYF	TGTGCCAGCAGCCAAACTCGGGACTCCCCACAGTATTTT
17	TRBV5-1	-	TRBJ1-4	-	CASSLYQLQGQVEKLFF	TGCGCCAGCAGCTTGTACCAACTACAGGGCCAGGTTGAAAAACTGTTTTTT
15	TRBV25-1	-	TRBJ2-3	-	CASSELRDITDTQYF	TGTGCCAGCAGTGAATTGAGGGACATTACAGATACGCAGTATTTT
12	TRBV13	-	TRBJ2-2	-	CASSHPGGELFF	TGTGCCAGCAGCCATCCCGGCGGGGAGCTGTTTTTT
16	TRBV5-1	-	TRBJ2-3	TRBD2	CASSLVGGSGTDTQYF	TGCGCCAGCAGCTTGGTCGGGGGGTCAGGCACAGATACGCAGTATTTT
15	TRBV5-1	few	TRBJ1-1	-	CASSRLAGTNTEAFF	TGCGCCAGCAGTCGGTTGGCAGGGACTAACACTGAAGCTTTCTTT
17	TRBV10-3	-	TRBJ2-7	TRBD1	CAISEPDPGTGDYEQYF	TGTGCCATCAGTGAGCCCGACCCCGGGACAGGGGATTACGAGCAGTACTTC
15	TRBV28	-	TRBJ2-7	TRBD2	CASRPGTSGRNEQYF	TGTGCCAGCAGGCCCGGGACTAGCGGGAGGAACGAGCAGTACTTC
15	TRBV5-1	-	TRBJ1-1	-	CASSLAGGAVTEAFF	TGCGCCAGCAGCTTGGCGGGGGGGGCTGTCACTGAAGCTTTCTTT
12	TRBV2	once	TRBJ1-2	-	CASDRSNYGYTF	TGTGCCAGCGACAGGTCTAACTATGGCTACACCTTC
16	TRBV5-4	few	TRBJ2-3	-	CASSFLLDRTTDTQYF	TGTGCCAGCAGCTTCCTTTTAGACAGAACAACAGATACGCAGTATTTT
16	TRBV4-1	-	TRBJ2-3	TRBD2	CASSQDGASGLRTQYF	TGCGCCAGCAGCCAAGATGGCGCTAGCGGGCTGCGGACGCAGTATTTT
16	TRBV5-1	few	TRBJ1-3	-	CASSQNTRSTGNTIYF	TGCGCCAGCAGTCAAAATACTCGATCCACTGGAAACACCATATATTTT
18	TRBV11-3	-	TRBJ2-5	-	CASSLGRGPGTHQETQYF	TGTGCCAGCAGCTTAGGGAGGGGCCCCGGTACCCACCAAGAGACCCAGTACTTC
17	TRBV13	-	TRBJ2-2	TRBD2	CASSFSSGTTDTGELFF	TGTGCCAGCAGCTTTTCCTCCGGGACTACAGACACCGGGGAGCTGTTTTTT
16	TRBV7-2	once	TRBJ2-7	-	CASSLAGRGRSYEQYF	TGTGCCAGCAGCTTAGCGGGCAGGGGCCGCTCCTACGAGCAGTACTTC
19	TRBV7-2	-	TRBJ1-6	TRBD1	CASSLSPMTGLSYNSPLHF	TGTGCCAGCAGCTTATCCCCAATGACAGGGTTGTCCTATAATTCACCCCTCCACTTT
14	TRBV30	-	TRBJ2-1	-	CAWSVRLAYNEQFF	TGTGCCTGGAGTGTACGCCTAGCGTACAATGAGCAGTTCTTC
17	TRBV5-1	-	TRBJ2-3	TRBD2	CASSLGPGTSGTDTQYF	TGCGCCAGCAGCTTGGGGCCCGGGACTAGCGGCACAGATACGCAGTATTTT
14	TRBV7-9	-	TRBJ1-4	-	CASSLGAGNEKLFF	TGTGCCAGCAGCTTAGGGGCTGGTAATGAAAAACTGTTTTTT
13	TRBV23-1	once	TRBJ1-5	TRBD1	CASSRGQGRPQHF	TGCGCCAGCAGCAGGGGACAGGGAAGGCCCCAGCATTTT
11	TRBV2	-	TRBJ1-4	-	CAGGAAEKLFF	TGTGCCGGGGGGGCGGCTGAAAAACTGTTTTTT
12	TRBV11-2	-	TRBJ2-7	-	CASSLDSYEQYF	TGTGCCAGCAGCTTAGATAGCTACGAGCAGTACTTC
17	TRBV4-1	-	TRBJ2-3	TRBD2	CASSQDGLAGAIDTQYF	TGCGCCAGCAGCCAAGATGGGCTAGCGGGGGCCATTGATACGCAGTATTTT
15	TRBV6-5	once	TRBJ2-7	TRBD1	CASSYRDRGSYEQYF	TGTGCCAGCAGTTACAGGGACAGGGGATCCTACGAGCAGTACTTC
14	TRBV29-1	-	TRBJ1-5	-	CSVQFGPGNQPQNF	-
15	TRBV18	-	TRBJ1-1	-	CASSPPSVPNTEAFF	TGTGCCAGCTCACCACCCAGCGTACCGAACACTGAAGCTTTCTTT
16	TRBV28	few	TRBJ2-3	TRBD2	CASSLELAGEQDTQYF	TGTGCCAGCAGTTTAGAGCTAGCGGGAGAGCAAGATACGCAGTATTTT
14	TRBV2	once	TRBJ2-5	TRBD2	CASSDRTSGETQYF	TGTGCCAGCAGTGATCGGACTAGCGGAGAGACCCAGTACTTC
16	TRBV19	-	TRBJ2-7	TRBD1	CASSSQPGQGRHEQYF	TGTGCCAGTAGTTCACAACCGGGACAGGGGCGCCACGAGCAGTACTTC
13	TRBV19	-	TRBJ2-5	TRBD1	CASSTTGQETQYF	TGTGCCAGTAGTACGACAGGGCAAGAGACCCAGTACTTC
13	TRBV6-1	once	TRBJ2-2	-	CASRGDYTGELFF	TGTGCCAGCAGGGGAGACTACACCGGGGAGCTGTTTTTT
15	TRBV10-3	few	TRBJ2-7	-	CAISESPGDSYEQYF	TGTGCCATCAGTGAGTCGCCAGGGGATTCCTACGAGCAGTACTTC
17	TRBV5-1	-	TRBJ2-3	-	CASSLVGTPGGTDTQYF	TGCGCCAGCAGCTTGGTGGGGACCCCGGGAGGCACAGATACGCAGTATTTT
17	TRBV7-9	-	TRBJ2-3	TRBD1	CASSSPPKGANTDTQYF	TGTGCCAGCAGCTCGCCACCGAAGGGGGCCAACACAGATACGCAGTATTTT
14	TRBV18	-	TRBJ2-2	-	CASSPAGGTGELFF	TGTGCCAGCTCACCGGCGGGCGGCACCGGGGAGCTGTTTTTT
14	TRBV5-1	-	TRBJ1-1	-	CASSQEVRNTEAFF	TGCGCCAGCAGTCAAGAGGTCAGGAACACTGAAGCTTTCTTT
15	TRBV5-6	-	TRBJ2-7	TRBD2	CASSGLGRDDYEQYF	TGTGCCAGCAGCGGACTAGGACGGGACGACTACGAGCAGTACTTC
12	TRBV9	-	TRBJ2-3	-	CASSVNTDTQYF	TGTGCCAGCAGCGTCAACACAGATACGCAGTATTTT
18	TRBV2	-	TRBJ1-6	TRBD1	CASSENPNWTGVNSPLHF	TGTGCCAGCAGCGAAAACCCGAACTGGACAGGGGTTAATTCACCCCTCCACTTT